The TCR beta chain under discussion was sequenced for a study of cytomegalovirus exposure and HLA in healthy donors. Primers: 60 Vbeta forward and 13 Jbeta reverse. Generated by immunoSEQ multiplex PCR, the TCRdb table keeps only in-frame clones and is missing some. The sample features tens of thousands of clones, with approximately 1.4% in its top ten. After removal of 2 bases from V and 5 bases from J, the junction contained 5 bases not matched to a gene. This CDR3 is 14 amino acids long. Germline values: CDR1 GTSNPN, CDR2 SVGIG (reference sequence). Study outcomes and limitations: Most TCRs appeared rarely, but some public TCRs recurred in many donors. Across donors, sequencing depth was assumed by presence/absence analyses to be roughly uniform. Productive rates of about 90% or about 30% were seen for most TCR beta V segments in an earlier analysis.

On this clone: What it recognizes is unknown.

The chain has TRBV30 and TRBJ2-2; 7 bases align to TRBD1. This sequence was found in a man under 40 in good health and CMV-seronegative. The sample was PBMCs. The CDR3 loop is CAWSRGLGTGELFF. The CDR3 DNA reads as TGTGCCTGGAGTAGGGGGCTAGGAACCGGGGAGCTGTTTTTT.